This TCR beta chain was documented in a study of shared clonotypes between healthy human individuals. Only in-frame clones appear in the TCRdb table, and some are missing; sequencing was by immunoSEQ multiplex PCR. Of over a million clones listed, approximately 78% were seen once; the top ten hold under 0.65%. V was trimmed by 4 bases and J by 6 bases, leaving 14 bases between them. Germline lookup yields CDR1 SGHDT and CDR2 YYEEEE. The length of the CDR3 is 13 residues. This clonotype was obtained from a man aged 18 to 35 in good health. Some clones in this sample may be carry-over from other donors' samples. This chain uses TRBV5-6 with TRBJ2-7, with D unclear. The source material was memory CD4+ T cells from PBMCs. The subset is: CD45RA-negative fraction. CDR3: CASSAQSVAEQYF. The CDR3 DNA follows: TGTGCCAGCAGCGCGCAGTCAGTAGCCGAGCAGTACTTC.